This T cell receptor beta chain is from a study of OX40 agonist ivuxolimab in advanced cancers. Across the study: The treatment was a fully human IgG2 OX40 agonist, ivuxolimab. The study gave patients intravenous ivuxolimab at 0.01 to 10 mg/kg every 2 weeks. The study, taken as a whole, reports: More expanded clones were found, on average, in CD8+ than in CD4+ T cells.

The CDR3 is 15 amino acids. Germline V lookup: CDR1 GTSNPN, CDR2 SVGIG (reference sequence). Trimming cost V 1 base and J 1 base, with 11 bases left between them. The method was immunoSEQ multiplex PCR; TCRdb's version includes in-frame clones alone and lacks a portion of them. The data contain about 82,000 clones, around 83% of them singletons. Samples were taken at baseline and on day 1 of cycles 4 and 7. As for this clone: Its antigen is not known.

This TCR was recovered from an adult with an advanced solid tumor such as melanoma, head and neck, liver or kidney cancer. The source material was CD4+ or CD8+ T cells sorted from blood, sampled in a trial of the OX40 agonist ivuxolimab. The genes are TRBV30 and TRBJ1-5, with a tentative D call TRBD1 (6 bases). CDR3 protein: CAWSARGLSNQPQHF. In DNA, the CDR3 is TGTGCCTGGAGTGCACGGGGGCTAAGCAATCAGCCCCAGCATTTT.